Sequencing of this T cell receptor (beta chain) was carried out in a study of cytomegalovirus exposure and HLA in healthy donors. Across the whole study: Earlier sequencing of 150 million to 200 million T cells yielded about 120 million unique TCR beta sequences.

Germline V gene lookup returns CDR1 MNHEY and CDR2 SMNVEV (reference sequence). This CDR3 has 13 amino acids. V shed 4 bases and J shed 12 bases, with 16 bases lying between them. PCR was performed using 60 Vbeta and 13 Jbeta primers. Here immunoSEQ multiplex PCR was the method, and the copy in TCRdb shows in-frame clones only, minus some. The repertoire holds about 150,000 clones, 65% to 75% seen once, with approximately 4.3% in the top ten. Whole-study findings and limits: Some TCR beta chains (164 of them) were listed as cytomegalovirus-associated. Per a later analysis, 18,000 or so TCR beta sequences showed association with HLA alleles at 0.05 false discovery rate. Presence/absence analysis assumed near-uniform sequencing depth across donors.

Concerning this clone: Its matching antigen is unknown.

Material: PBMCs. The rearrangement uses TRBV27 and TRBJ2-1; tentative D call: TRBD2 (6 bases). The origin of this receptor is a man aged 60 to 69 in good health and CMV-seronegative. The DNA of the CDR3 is TGTGCCAGCAGTTACCCCGGGGGAACTGTGCAGTTCTTC. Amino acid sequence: CASSYPGGTVQFF.